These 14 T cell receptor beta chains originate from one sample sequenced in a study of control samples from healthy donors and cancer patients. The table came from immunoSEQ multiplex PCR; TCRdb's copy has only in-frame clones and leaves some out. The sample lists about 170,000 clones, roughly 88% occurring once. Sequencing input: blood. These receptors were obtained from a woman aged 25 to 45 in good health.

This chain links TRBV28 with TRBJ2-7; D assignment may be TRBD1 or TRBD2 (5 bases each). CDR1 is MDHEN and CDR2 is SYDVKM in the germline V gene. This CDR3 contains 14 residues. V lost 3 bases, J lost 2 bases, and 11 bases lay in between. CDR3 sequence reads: CASSFRRGPYEQYF. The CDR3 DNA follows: TGTGCCAGCAGTTTTCGTAGGGGACCCTACGAGCAGTACTTC.

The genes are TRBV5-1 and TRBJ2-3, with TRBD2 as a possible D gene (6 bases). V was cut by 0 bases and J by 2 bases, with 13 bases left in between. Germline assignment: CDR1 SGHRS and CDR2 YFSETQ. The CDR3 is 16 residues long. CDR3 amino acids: CASSLGAGLVTDTQYF. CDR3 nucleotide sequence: TGCGCCAGCAGCTTGGGGGCGGGGTTGGTCACAGATACGCAGTATTTT.

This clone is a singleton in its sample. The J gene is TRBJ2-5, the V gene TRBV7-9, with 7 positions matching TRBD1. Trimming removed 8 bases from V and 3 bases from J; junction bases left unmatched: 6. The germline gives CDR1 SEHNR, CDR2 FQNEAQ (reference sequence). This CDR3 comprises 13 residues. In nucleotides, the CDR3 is TGTGCCAGCCAAGGGGGCGCCGAAGAGACCCAGTACTTC. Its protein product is CASQGGAEETQYF. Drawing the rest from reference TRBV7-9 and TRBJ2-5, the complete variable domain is DTGVSQNPRHKITKRGQNVTFRCDPISEHNRLYWYRQTLGQGPEFLTYFQNEAQLEKSRLLSDRFSAERPKGSFSTLEIQRTEQGDSAMYLCASQGGAEETQYFGPGTRLLVL.

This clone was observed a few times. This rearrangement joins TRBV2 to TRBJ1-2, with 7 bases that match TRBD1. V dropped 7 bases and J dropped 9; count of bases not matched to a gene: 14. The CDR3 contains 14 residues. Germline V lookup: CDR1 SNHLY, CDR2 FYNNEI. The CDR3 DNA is TGTGCCAGCACCCTCGGACAGGCTTTGTCTAGCTACACCTTC. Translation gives CASTLGQALSSYTF.

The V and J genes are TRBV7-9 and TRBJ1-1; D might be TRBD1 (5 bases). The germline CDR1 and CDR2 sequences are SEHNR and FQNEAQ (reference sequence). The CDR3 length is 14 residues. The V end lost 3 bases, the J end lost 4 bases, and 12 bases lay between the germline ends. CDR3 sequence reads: CASSLGRGFTEAFF. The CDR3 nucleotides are TGTGCCAGCAGCTTGGGTAGGGGATTCACTGAAGCTTTCTTT.

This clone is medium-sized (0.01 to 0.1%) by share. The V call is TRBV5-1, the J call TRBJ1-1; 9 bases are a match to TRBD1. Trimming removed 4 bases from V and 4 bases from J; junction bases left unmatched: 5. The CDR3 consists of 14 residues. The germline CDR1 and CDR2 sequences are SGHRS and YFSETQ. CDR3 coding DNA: TGCGCCAGCAGCATGGGACAGGGCGGCACTGAAGCTTTCTTT. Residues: CASSMGQGGTEAFF.

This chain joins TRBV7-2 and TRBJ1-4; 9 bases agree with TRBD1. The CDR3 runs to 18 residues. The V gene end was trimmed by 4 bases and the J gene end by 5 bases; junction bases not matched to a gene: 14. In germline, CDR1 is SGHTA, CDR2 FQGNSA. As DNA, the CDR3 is TGTGCCAGCAGCTCCCAGATCGTCAGGACAGGGGAGAATGAAAAACTGTTTTTT. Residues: CASSSQIVRTGENEKLFF.

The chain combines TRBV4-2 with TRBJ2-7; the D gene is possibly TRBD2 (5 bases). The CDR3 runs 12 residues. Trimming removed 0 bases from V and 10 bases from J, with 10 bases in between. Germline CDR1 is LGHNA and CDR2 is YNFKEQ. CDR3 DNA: TGTGCCAGCAGCCAAGATCATGGACTTCAGTACTTC. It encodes CASSQDHGLQYF.

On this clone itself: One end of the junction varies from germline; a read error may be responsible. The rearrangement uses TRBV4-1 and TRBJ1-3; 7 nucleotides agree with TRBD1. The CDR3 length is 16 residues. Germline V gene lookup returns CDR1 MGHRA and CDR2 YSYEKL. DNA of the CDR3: TGCGCCCGCAGCCAGGGGGGGAGGGGGTCTGGAAACACCATATATTTT. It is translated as CARSQGGRGSGNTIYF.

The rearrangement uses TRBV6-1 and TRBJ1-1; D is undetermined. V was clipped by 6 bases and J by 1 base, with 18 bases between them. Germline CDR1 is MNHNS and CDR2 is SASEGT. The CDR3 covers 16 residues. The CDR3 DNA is TGTGCCAGCAGGGAATACCGGGCCCTCGGGAACACTGAAGCTTTCTTT. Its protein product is CASREYRALGNTEAFF.

CDR3 sequence (DNA): TGTGCCAGCAGCTTGGCTAGCCAAGAGACCCAGTACTTC. This gives the protein CASSLASQETQYF. The chain recombines TRBV5-5 with TRBJ2-5; D remains ambiguous. Between the trimmed V and J ends, which lost 0 bases and 1 base, there was a span of 4 bases. This CDR3 contains 13 residues. Per the germline V gene, CDR1 is SGHKS and CDR2 is YYEKEE (reference sequence).

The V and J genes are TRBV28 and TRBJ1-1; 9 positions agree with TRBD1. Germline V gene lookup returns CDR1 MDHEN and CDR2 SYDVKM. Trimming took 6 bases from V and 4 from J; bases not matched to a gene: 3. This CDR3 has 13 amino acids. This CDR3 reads CASSDRGGTEAFF. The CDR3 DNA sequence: TGTGCCAGCAGCGACAGGGGGGGCACTGAAGCTTTCTTT.

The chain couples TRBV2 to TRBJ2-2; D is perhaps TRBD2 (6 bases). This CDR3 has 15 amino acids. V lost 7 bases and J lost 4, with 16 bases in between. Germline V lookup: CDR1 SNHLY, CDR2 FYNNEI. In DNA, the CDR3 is TGTGCCAGCAACCCCCTCCCCGGGGGCACCGGGGAGCTGTTTTTT. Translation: CASNPLPGGTGELFF.

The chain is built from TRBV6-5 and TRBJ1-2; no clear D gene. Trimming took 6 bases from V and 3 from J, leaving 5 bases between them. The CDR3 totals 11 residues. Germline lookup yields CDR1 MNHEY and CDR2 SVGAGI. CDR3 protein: CASSTDYGYTF. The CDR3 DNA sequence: TGTGCCAGCAGCACAGACTATGGCTACACCTTC.